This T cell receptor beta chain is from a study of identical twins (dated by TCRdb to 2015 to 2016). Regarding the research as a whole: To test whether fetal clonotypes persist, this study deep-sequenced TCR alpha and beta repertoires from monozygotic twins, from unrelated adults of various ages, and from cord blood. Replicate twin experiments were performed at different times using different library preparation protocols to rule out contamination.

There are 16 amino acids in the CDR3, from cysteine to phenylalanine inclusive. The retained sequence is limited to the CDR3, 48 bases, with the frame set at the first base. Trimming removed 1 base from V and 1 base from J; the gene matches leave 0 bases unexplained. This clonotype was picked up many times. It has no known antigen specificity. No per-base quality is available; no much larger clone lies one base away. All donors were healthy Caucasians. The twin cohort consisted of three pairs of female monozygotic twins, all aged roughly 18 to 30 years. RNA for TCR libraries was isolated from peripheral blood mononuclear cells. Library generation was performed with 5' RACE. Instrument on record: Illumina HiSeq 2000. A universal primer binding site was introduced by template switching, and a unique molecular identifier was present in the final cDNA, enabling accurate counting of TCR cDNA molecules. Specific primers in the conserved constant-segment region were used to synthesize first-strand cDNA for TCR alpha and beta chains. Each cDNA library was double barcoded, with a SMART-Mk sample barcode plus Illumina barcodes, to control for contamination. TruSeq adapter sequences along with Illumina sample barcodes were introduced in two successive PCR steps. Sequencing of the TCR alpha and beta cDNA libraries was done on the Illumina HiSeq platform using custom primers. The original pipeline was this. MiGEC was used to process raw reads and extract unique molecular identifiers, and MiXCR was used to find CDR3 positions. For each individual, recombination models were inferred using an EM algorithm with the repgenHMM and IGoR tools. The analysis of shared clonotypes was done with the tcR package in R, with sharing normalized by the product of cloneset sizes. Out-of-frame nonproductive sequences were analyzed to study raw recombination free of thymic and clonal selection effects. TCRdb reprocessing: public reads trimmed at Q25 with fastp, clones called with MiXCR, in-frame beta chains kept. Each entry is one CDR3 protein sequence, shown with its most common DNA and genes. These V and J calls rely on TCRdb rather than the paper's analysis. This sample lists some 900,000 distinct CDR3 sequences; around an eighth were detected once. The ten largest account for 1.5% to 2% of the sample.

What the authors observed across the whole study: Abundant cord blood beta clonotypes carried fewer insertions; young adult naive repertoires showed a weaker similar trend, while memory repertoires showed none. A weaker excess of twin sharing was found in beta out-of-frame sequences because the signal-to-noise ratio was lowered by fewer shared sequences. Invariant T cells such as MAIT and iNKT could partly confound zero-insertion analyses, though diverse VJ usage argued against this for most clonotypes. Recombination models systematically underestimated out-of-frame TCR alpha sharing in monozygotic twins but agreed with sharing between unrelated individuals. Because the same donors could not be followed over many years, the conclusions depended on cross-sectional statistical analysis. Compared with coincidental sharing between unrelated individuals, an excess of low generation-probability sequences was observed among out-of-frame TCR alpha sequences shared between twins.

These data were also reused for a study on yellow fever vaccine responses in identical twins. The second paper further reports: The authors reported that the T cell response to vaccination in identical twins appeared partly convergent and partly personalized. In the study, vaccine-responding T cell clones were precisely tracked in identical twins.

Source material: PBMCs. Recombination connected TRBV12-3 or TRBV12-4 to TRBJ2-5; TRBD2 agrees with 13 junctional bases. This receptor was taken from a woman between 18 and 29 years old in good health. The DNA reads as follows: TGTGCCAGCAGTTTAGGGACTAGCGGGAGCCAAGAGACCCAGTACTTC. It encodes CASSLGTSGSQETQYF.